A selection of T cell receptor beta chains follows, all from one sample in a study of blood T cell repertoires in COVID-19. This table comes from immunoSEQ multiplex PCR, and its TCRdb copy is limited to in-frame clones, with some not included. The sample holds about 250,000 clones; about 86% are singletons and the top ten take about a sixth. Sequencing was done on a sample of peripheral blood. The source of these receptors is a person between 70 and 80 years old with COVID-19, enrolled during active disease. CDR3s include the opening cysteine and the closing phenylalanine or tryptophan. D genes are given only for firm matches. Some rows mark clone size as missing; the rest say once, few, many or name a class of expanded clone.

d_call j_call clone_size v_call cdr3_nt cdr3_aa
TRBD1 TRBJ1-3 . TRBV6-5 TGTGCCAGCAGAACGACAGGGGGTTCAGGAAACACCATATATTTT CASRTTGGSGNTIYF
TRBD1 TRBJ2-7 . TRBV7-2 TGTGCCAGCAGCGTATCCGGGACAGGGGGATTCTACGAGCAGTACTTC CASSVSGTGGFYEQYF
. TRBJ2-2 . TRBV25-1 TGTGCCAGCAGTGAAGCTATGTTCGCCGGGGAGCTGTTTTTT CASSEAMFAGELFF
TRBD2 TRBJ2-7 . TRBV6-2/TRBV6-3 TGTGCCAGCAGTTACGGGCGACTAGCCTCCATTTACGAGCAGTACTTC CASSYGRLASIYEQYF
TRBD1 TRBJ1-2 . TRBV10-3 TGTGCCATCAGACAACAGGGGGCGATCTATGGCTACACCTTC CAIRQQGAIYGYTF
. TRBJ1-1 . TRBV5-8 TGTGCCAGCAGCCCTGGGGGCAGGGACACTGAAGCTTTCTTT CASSPGGRDTEAFF
. TRBJ1-4 . TRBV4-2 TGTGCCAGCAGCCAACAAAACCGAGAAAATGAAAAACTGTTTTTT CASSQQNRENEKLFF
TRBD1 TRBJ1-1 . TRBV4-3 TGCGCCAGCAGCCAAGATTCAGGGGGCTATACTGAAGCTTTCTTT CASSQDSGGYTEAFF
. TRBJ2-7 few TRBV18 TGTGCCAGCTCGCTTCAGACAGGCAACGAGCAGTACTTC CASSLQTGNEQYF
TRBD1 TRBJ2-4 . TRBV19 TGTGCCAGTAGTCGCGAGGGGGCTACCAAAAACATTCAGTACTTC CASSREGATKNIQYF
TRBD2 TRBJ2-1 . TRBV30 TGTGCCTGGAGTCGGGGGGCCTACAATGAGCAGTTCTTC CAWSRGAYNEQFF
TRBD1 TRBJ2-7 . TRBV3-1/TRBV3-2 TGTGCCAGCAGCCAAGGGGACAGGGTACAGTACTTC CASSQGDRVQYF
. TRBJ2-4 . TRBV6-2/TRBV6-3 TGTGCCAGCAGTTACTCGCCAGGGTACGGCATTCAGTACTTC CASSYSPGYGIQYF
. TRBJ1-2 many TRBV29-1 TGCAGCGTTGCTAACTTAAACTCAGTAGCAAATGGCTACACCTTC CSVANLNSVANGYTF
. TRBJ1-3 . TRBV21-1 TGTGCCAGCAGCGGACAGGACAATAACAGAACCCTTGGAAACACCATATATTTT CASSGQDNNRTLGNTIYF
. TRBJ1-5 . TRBV3-1/TRBV3-2 TGTGCCAGCAGCCAAGATCCGGACCCTGGGAGGCAGCCCCAGCATTTT CASSQDPDPGRQPQHF
TRBD1 TRBJ2-7 . TRBV6-6 TGTGCCAGCAGTAACTCCCGACAGGGGGGATCCTACGAGCAGTACTTC CASSNSRQGGSYEQYF
. TRBJ2-7 . TRBV28 TGTGCCAGCAGTTCTCCTACTAGGGTCCACGAGCAGTACTTC CASSSPTRVHEQYF
. TRBJ1-2 once TRBV29-1 TGCAGCGTTGATCGGTCCGGTCAGGGGTACGGCTACACCTTC CSVDRSGQGYGYTF
TRBD1 TRBJ1-5 . TRBV23-1 TGCGCCAGCAGTCCGGAGTTTAGGACAGGGTGGGGCAATCAGCCCCAGCATTTT CASSPEFRTGWGNQPQHF
. TRBJ1-5 . TRBV9 TGTGCCAGCAGCGTAGTAGGGGTCAATCAGCCCCAGCATTTT CASSVVGVNQPQHF
TRBD1 TRBJ1-1 . TRBV19 TGTGCCAGTAGTATAGGTCCCAGGGGGCTGGTGAACACTGAAGCTTTCTTT CASSIGPRGLVNTEAFF
TRBD2 TRBJ2-5 . TRBV7-2 TGTGCCAGCAGCTTAGGACTAGCTCAAGAGACCCAGTACTTC CASSLGLAQETQYF
TRBD1 TRBJ1-6 . TRBV27 TGTGCCAGTTCGGGACAGGGCGGGTCACCCCTCCACTTT CASSGQGGSPLHF
. TRBJ1-1 . TRBV7-3 TGTGCCAGCAGCTTAACCCGATCAGGTCCCGGTGAAGCTTTCTTT CASSLTRSGPGEAFF
. TRBJ2-7 . TRBV6-1 TGTGCCAGCAGTGTAGCAGGGAGCTCCTACGAGCAGTACTTC CASSVAGSSYEQYF
. TRBJ2-3 . TRBV10-3 TGTGCCATCAGTGATAGACTAGGGTCAGATACGCAGTATTTT CAISDRLGSDTQYF